One and the same sample provided the 26 T cell receptor beta chains below, sequenced in a study of beta chain features in type 1 diabetes. Isolated RNA was reverse transcribed in full, so expressed TCRB transcripts were sequenced. This table comes from immunoSEQ multiplex PCR, and its TCRdb copy is limited to in-frame clones, with some not included. Among about 150,000 clones listed, around 10% were seen once. Sequencing input: central memory CD4+ T cells from blood. Source of these receptors: a man younger than 30 in good health.

The V and J genes are TRBV7-9 and TRBJ2-3; 9 bases are shared with TRBD2. CDR1 and CDR2 (germline): SEHNR, FQNEAQ (reference sequence). The CDR3 spans 17 residues. Trimming took 4 bases from V and 6 from J; bases not matched to a gene: 14. The CDR3 loop is CASSSPPPGLAGDTQYF. Written as DNA, the CDR3 is TGTGCCAGCAGCTCCCCACCGCCGGGACTAGCAGGGGATACGCAGTATTTT.

The genes are TRBV30 and TRBJ1-1; tentatively, D is TRBD1 (6 bases). V shed 1 base and J shed 3 bases, with 12 bases lying between them. The germline V gene has CDR1 GTSNPN and CDR2 SVGIG (reference sequence). The CDR3 length is 14 residues. CDR3 sequence: CAWSGGGAYTEAFF. The CDR3, as DNA: TGTGCCTGGAGTGGAGGGGGGGCCTACACTGAAGCTTTCTTT.

This clone was counted a few times. The chain joins TRBV10-3 to TRBJ2-5; TRBD1 agrees at 9 bases. The CDR3 sequence is 13 residues long. Germline CDR1 reads ENHRY; CDR2 reads SYGVKD. Trimming took 8 bases from V and 3 from J; bases not matched to a gene: 4. CDR3 in amino acids: CAIRTGVKETQYF. CDR3 bases: TGTGCCATCCGGACAGGGGTAAAAGAGACCCAGTACTTC.

The V call is TRBV9, the J call TRBJ1-1, with 7 bases matching TRBD1. The CDR3 loop spans 16 amino acids. Germline V gene lookup returns CDR1 SGDLS and CDR2 YYNGEE. V dropped 5 bases and J dropped 4; count of bases not matched to a gene: 14. CDR3 DNA: TGTGCCAGCAGTAGCGGGAAACAGGGGTACCCCACTGAAGCTTTCTTT. Protein sequence: CASSSGKQGYPTEAFF.

This chain connects TRBV14 to TRBJ1-6; possibly TRBD1 for D (6 bases). V was shortened by 8 bases and J by 6 bases, with 11 bases between the two germline ends. Per germline, CDR1 SGHDN and CDR2 FVKESK. The CDR3 consists of 13 residues. CDR3 loop: CASHRERNSPLHF. The CDR3 DNA sequence: TGTGCCAGCCACAGGGAACGTAATTCACCCCTCCACTTT.

This clone was counted between two and nine times. The chain links TRBV11-3 to TRBJ2-2; no reliable D call. The CDR3 has 12 residues. In germline, CDR1 is SGHNT, CDR2 YENEEA. Deletions cut 5 bases from V and 7 bases from J, with 8 bases between. The CDR3 DNA reads as TGTGCCAGCAGCCCTCTGAGCGGGGAGCTGTTTTTT. Its protein product is CASSPLSGELFF. Full variable domain (remainder filled in from reference TRBV11-3 and TRBJ2-2): EAGVVQSPRYKIIEKKQPVAFWCNPISGHNTLYWYLQNLGQGPELLIRYENEEAVDDSQLPKDRFSAERLKGVDSTLKIQPAELGDSAVYLCASSPLSGELFFGEGSRLTVL.

There are a few counts of this clone. The chain has TRBV7-2 and TRBJ2-3; TRBD1 might be the D (5 bases). Germline V CDR1 and CDR2: SGHTA, FQGNSA. The length of the CDR3 is 15 residues. V lost 1 base and J lost 2, with 10 bases in between. CDR3 sequence reads: CASSLEQGVTDTQYF. As DNA, the CDR3 is TGTGCCAGCAGCTTAGAGCAGGGTGTCACAGATACGCAGTATTTT.

The chain carries TRBV6-1 and TRBJ1-1; D is uncertain. The germline V gene encodes CDR1 MNHNS and CDR2 SASEGT. The CDR3 is 15 residues long. V dropped 2 bases and J dropped 0 bases, with 10 bases sitting between them. CDR3 nucleotide sequence: TGTGCCAGCAGTGAACTGGTCAGTTTGAACACTGAAGCTTTCTTT. Residues: CASSELVSLNTEAFF.

The V gene is TRBV29-1, the J gene TRBJ2-1, with TRBD1 as a possible D gene (6 bases). V gave up 7 bases and J gave up 2 bases, with 15 bases separating them. Germline values: CDR1 SQVTM, CDR2 ANQGSEA. The length of the CDR3 is 14 residues. Here the CDR3 reads CSGGQDLAYNEQFF. The CDR3 DNA is TGCAGCGGGGGGCAGGACCTAGCCTACAATGAGCAGTTCTTC.

The sample holds a few counts of this clone. The V and J genes are TRBV29-1 and TRBJ2-3, with 8 bases lining up with TRBD2. The V gene's germline CDR1 is SQVTM and CDR2 ANQGSEA. This CDR3 has 13 residues. Trimming cost V 3 bases and J 7 bases; bases outside gene matches: 6. CDR3 in DNA: TGCAGCGTTGACAGGGTAGCGGGAAATACGCAGTATTTT. Translation: CSVDRVAGNTQYF.

The genes are TRBV9 and TRBJ2-5; TRBD2 might be the D (6 bases). CDR1 SGDLS and CDR2 YYNGEE come from the germline V gene. V was pared by 0 bases and J by 2 bases, with 14 bases between. The CDR3 is made up of 16 amino acids. CDR3 nucleotide sequence: TGTGCCAGCAGCGTAGGAGCGGGCTCTTCACAAGAGACCCAGTACTTC. Protein product: CASSVGAGSSQETQYF.

This clone was detected many times. The chain recombines TRBV28 with TRBJ1-2; 8 nucleotides agree with TRBD1. The CDR3 length is 14 residues. V gave up 4 bases and J gave up 7 bases; unmatched junction bases: 8. The V gene's germline CDR1 is MDHEN and CDR2 SYDVKM. CDR3 in amino acids: CASSSGQDRVGYTF. The CDR3 DNA reads TGTGCCAGCAGTTCCGGACAGGACAGGGTTGGCTACACCTTC.

This sequence joins TRBV9 and TRBJ1-6, with D possibly TRBD1 on 5 matching bases. The CDR3 is 15 residues long. The V gene lost 0 bases and the J gene lost 9 bases, with 13 bases spanning the gap. From germline, CDR1 is SGDLS and CDR2 YYNGEE. CDR3 protein: CASSVVGVRGSPLHF. The CDR3 DNA sequence: TGTGCCAGCAGCGTAGTAGGGGTGAGAGGTTCACCCCTCCACTTT.

This clone was observed a few times. V is TRBV11-2 and J is TRBJ2-3, with no clear D. Germline CDR1 is SGHAT and CDR2 is FQNNGV. This CDR3 contains 12 residues. The V gene lost 4 bases and the J gene lost 12 bases, with 14 bases spanning the gap. Here the CDR3 DNA reads TGTGCCAGCAGCTCTAACCGGGTGGCACAGTATTTT. Its translation is CASSSNRVAQYF.

In its sample, this clone was seen a few times. The chain couples TRBV7-2 to TRBJ2-1, with 11 bases lining up with TRBD2. The CDR3 totals 14 residues. V dropped 1 base and J dropped 12; count of bases not matched to a gene: 5. Per germline, CDR1 SGHTA and CDR2 FQGNSA. The CDR3 sequence: CASSLGLAGGTQFF. The CDR3 nucleotides are TGTGCCAGCAGCTTAGGGCTAGCGGGGGGCACGCAGTTCTTC.

The V gene is TRBV6-6, the J gene TRBJ2-1, with 9 bases lining up with TRBD1. V was pared by 5 bases and J by 5 bases, with 10 bases of the junction left unmatched. Germline CDR1 reads MNHNY; CDR2 reads SVGAGI (reference sequence). The CDR3 runs 16 residues. The CDR3 loop is CASSPIRDRAHNEQFF. DNA for the CDR3: TGTGCCAGCAGTCCCATCCGGGACAGGGCCCACAATGAGCAGTTCTTC.

This clone was counted a few times. The chain couples TRBV19 to TRBJ1-2, with unresolved D. This CDR3 contains 13 residues. V lost 5 bases and J lost 8, with 15 bases in between. Germline V gene sequence: CDR1 LNHDA, CDR2 SQIVND (reference sequence). In DNA, the CDR3 is TGTGCCAGTAGTCTCCGGGATCTTGGCGGCTACACCTTC. Its protein product is CASSLRDLGGYTF.

The V call is TRBV10-3, the J call TRBJ2-5; D not certain. The V gene lost 4 bases and the J gene lost 5 bases, with 11 bases spanning the gap. CDR1 and CDR2 from the germline V gene are ENHRY and SYGVKD. This CDR3 region has 13 residues. The DNA for the CDR3 is TGTGCCATCAGTGTCGGGTGGGGTGAGACCCAGTACTTC. It translates to CAISVGWGETQYF.

The V call is TRBV2, the J call TRBJ2-7, with D unresolved. Looked up from germline, CDR1 is SNHLY and CDR2 is FYNNEI. V lost 0 bases to trimming and J lost 0 bases, with 3 bases between them. This CDR3 has 13 residues. The CDR3 is CASSEAPSYEQYF. Written as DNA, the CDR3 is TGTGCCAGCAGTGAAGCTCCCTCCTACGAGCAGTACTTC.

The chain uses TRBV7-2 and TRBJ2-5; TRBD2 matches 12 bases. Trimming took 5 bases from V and 5 from J; bases not matched to a gene: 9. CDR3 size: 16 residues. Looked up from germline, CDR1 is SGHTA and CDR2 is FQGNSA. The CDR3 protein is CASSATSGGQYETQYF. CDR3 sequence (DNA): TGTGCCAGCAGCGCCACTAGCGGGGGGCAGTACGAGACCCAGTACTTC.

The chain links TRBV4-2 to TRBJ2-7, with D possibly being TRBD1 (6 bases). Germline V gene sequence: CDR1 LGHNA, CDR2 YNFKEQ. This CDR3 region has 15 residues. V was cut by 2 bases and J by 5 bases, with 16 bases left in between. This CDR3 reads CASSQRPQGSDEQYF. CDR3 in DNA: TGTGCCAGCAGCCAAAGGCCTCAGGGGTCGGACGAGCAGTACTTC.

This clone was counted between two and nine times. The gene calls are TRBV2 and TRBJ2-3; D is unresolved. Trimming stripped 2 bases from V and 1 base from J, with 4 bases between. The CDR3 consists of 13 residues. Germline-derived CDR1 and CDR2 are SNHLY and FYNNEI. CDR3 region: CASSESGTDTQYF. DNA of the CDR3: TGTGCCAGCAGTGAAAGCGGCACAGATACGCAGTATTTT.

The chain is built from TRBV18 and TRBJ2-7, with a weak D call TRBD2 (8 bases). Trimming pared 2 bases from V and 3 bases from J, leaving 17 bases between. The germline CDR1 and CDR2 sequences are KGHSH and LQKENI. CDR3 length equals 16 residues. CDR3 in DNA: TGTGCCAGCTCACCATGGGGGGACAGCGGGAGCTACGAGCAGTACTTC. It codes for CASSPWGDSGSYEQYF.

The V gene is TRBV9, the J gene TRBJ2-3, with a tentative D call TRBD2 (6 bases). The CDR3 totals 15 residues. Deletions cut 1 base from V and 0 bases from J, with 9 bases between. Germline V gene lookup returns CDR1 SGDLS and CDR2 YYNGEE. CDR3 in DNA: TGTGCCAGCAGCGTAACCGGGACTAGCACAGATACGCAGTATTTT. Protein product: CASSVTGTSTDTQYF.

The rearrangement uses TRBV29-1 and TRBJ2-5; D might be TRBD2 (6 bases). V was cut by 4 bases and J by 3 bases, with 9 bases left in between. This CDR3 has 12 residues. The germline V gene encodes CDR1 SQVTM and CDR2 ANQGSEA. The chain's CDR3 is CSVVGGKETQYF. Here the CDR3 DNA reads TGCAGCGTTGTTGGAGGGAAAGAGACCCAGTACTTC.

This sequence joins TRBV7-9 and TRBJ1-2; no firm D call. Between the trimmed V and J ends, which lost 1 base and 1 base, there was a span of 1 base. The CDR3 is made up of 12 amino acids. Per the germline V gene, CDR1 is SEHNR and CDR2 is FQNEAQ (reference sequence). Here the CDR3 reads CASSLDNYGYTF. The CDR3 coding sequence is TGTGCCAGCAGCTTAGATAACTATGGCTACACCTTC.